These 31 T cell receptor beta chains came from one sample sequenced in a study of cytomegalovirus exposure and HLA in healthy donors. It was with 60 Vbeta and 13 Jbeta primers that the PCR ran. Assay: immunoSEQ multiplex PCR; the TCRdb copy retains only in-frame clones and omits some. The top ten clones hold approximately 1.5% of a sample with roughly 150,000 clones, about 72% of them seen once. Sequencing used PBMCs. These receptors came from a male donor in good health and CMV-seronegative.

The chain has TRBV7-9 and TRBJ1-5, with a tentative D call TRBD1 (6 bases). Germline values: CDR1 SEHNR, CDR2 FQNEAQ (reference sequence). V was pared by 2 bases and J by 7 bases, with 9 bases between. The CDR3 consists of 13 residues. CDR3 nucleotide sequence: TGTGCCAGCAGCTTAAATCAGGGGCAGCCCCAGCATTTT. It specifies CASSLNQGQPQHF.

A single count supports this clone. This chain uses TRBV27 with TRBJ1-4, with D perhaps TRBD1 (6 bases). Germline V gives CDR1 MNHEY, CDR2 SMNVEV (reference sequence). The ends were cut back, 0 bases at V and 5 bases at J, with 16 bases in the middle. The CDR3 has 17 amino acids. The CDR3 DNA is TGTGCCAGCAGTTTATCGGGACCCCAGGGGCGAAATGAAAAACTGTTTTTT. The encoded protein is CASSLSGPQGRNEKLFF.

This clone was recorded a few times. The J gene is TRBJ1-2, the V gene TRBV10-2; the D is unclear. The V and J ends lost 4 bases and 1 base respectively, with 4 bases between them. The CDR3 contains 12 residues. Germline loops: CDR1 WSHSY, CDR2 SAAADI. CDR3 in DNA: TGCGCCAGCAGTGCGAGTAACTATGGCTACACCTTC. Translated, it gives CASSASNYGYTF.

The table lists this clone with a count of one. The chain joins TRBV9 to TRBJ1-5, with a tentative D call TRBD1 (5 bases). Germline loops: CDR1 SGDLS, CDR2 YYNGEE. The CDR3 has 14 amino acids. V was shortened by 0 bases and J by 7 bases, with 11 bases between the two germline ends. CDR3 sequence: CASSVEGLGQPQHF. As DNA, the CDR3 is TGTGCCAGCAGCGTAGAGGGACTTGGCCAGCCCCAGCATTTT.

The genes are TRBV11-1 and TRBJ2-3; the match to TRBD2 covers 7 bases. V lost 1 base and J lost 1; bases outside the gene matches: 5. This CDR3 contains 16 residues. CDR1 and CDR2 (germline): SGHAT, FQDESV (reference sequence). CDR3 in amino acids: CASSLVGGSGTDTQYF. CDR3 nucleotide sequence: TGTGCCAGCAGCTTAGTGGGCGGGAGTGGCACAGATACGCAGTATTTT.

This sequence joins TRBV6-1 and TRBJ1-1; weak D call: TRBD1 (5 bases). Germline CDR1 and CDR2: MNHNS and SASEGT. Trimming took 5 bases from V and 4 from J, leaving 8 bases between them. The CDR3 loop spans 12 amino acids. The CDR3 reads CASSPGFTEAFF. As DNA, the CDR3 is TGTGCCAGCAGTCCAGGGTTCACTGAAGCTTTCTTT.

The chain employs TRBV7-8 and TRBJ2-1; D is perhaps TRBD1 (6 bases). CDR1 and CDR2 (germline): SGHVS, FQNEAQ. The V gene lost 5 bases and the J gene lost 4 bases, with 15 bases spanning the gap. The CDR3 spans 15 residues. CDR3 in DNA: TGTGCCAGCAGCCACAGGGTTAAGGTTTACAATGAGCAGTTCTTC. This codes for CASSHRVKVYNEQFF.

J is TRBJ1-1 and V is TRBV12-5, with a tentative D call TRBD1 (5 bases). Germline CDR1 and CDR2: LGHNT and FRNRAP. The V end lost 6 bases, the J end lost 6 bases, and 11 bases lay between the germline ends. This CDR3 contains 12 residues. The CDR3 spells CASGYDSSEAFF. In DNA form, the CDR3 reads TGTGCTAGTGGCTACGACAGCTCTGAAGCTTTCTTT.

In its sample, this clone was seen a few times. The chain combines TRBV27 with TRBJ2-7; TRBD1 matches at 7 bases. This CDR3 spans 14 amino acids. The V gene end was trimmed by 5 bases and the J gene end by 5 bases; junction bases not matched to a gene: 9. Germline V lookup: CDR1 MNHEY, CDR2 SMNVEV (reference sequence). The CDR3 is CASSPETGRHEQYF. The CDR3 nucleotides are TGTGCCAGCAGTCCAGAGACAGGGCGCCACGAGCAGTACTTC.

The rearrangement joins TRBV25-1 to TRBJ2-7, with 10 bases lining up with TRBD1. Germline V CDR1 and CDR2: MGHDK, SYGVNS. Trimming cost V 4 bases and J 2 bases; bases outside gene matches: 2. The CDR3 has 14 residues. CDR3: CASSGDRGTYEQYF. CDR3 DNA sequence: TGTGCCAGCAGTGGGGACAGGGGAACCTACGAGCAGTACTTC.

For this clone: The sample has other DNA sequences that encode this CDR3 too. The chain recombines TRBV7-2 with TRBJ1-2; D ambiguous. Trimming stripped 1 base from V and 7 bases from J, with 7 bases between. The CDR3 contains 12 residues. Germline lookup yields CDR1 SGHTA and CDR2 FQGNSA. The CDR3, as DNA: TGTGCCAGCAGCTTAGGGGAGGGTGGCTACACCTTC. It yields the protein CASSLGEGGYTF.

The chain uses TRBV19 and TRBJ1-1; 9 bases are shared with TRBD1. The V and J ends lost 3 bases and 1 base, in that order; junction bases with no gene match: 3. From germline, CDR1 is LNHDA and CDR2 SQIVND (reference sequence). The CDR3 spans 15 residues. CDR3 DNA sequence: TGTGCCAGTAGTATCTGGGGACAGGGGAACACTGAAGCTTTCTTT. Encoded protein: CASSIWGQGNTEAFF.

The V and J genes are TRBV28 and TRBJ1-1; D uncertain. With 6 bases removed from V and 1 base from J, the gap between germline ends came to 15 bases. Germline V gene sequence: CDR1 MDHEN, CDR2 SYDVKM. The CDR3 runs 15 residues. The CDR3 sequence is CASSTDRTANTEAFF. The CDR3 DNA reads TGTGCCAGCAGCACAGACCGGACTGCGAACACTGAAGCTTTCTTT.

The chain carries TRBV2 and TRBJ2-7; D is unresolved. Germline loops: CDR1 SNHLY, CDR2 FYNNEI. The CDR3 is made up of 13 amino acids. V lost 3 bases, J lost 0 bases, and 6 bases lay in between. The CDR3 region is CASSDILSYEQYF. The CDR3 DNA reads TGTGCCAGCAGTGATATCCTCTCCTACGAGCAGTACTTC.

CDR3: CASSLDTNYEQYF. CDR3 sequence (DNA): TGTGCCAGCAGCTTAGACACCAACTACGAGCAGTACTTC. The rearrangement links TRBV5-6 to TRBJ2-7; D uncertain. The germline V gene encodes CDR1 SGHDT and CDR2 YYEEEE. With 2 bases removed from V and 3 bases from J, the gap between germline ends came to 9 bases. CDR3 length equals 13 residues.

The CDR3 loop is CASSTRLAGANEQFF. CDR3 sequence (DNA): TGTGCCAGCAGCACTCGACTAGCGGGGGCGAATGAGCAGTTCTTC. V usage is TRBV13 and J usage is TRBJ2-1, with 12 bases aligning to TRBD2. Germline V CDR1 and CDR2: PRHDT, FYEKMQ (reference sequence). V lost 5 bases, J lost 7 bases, and 6 bases stayed unmatched. This CDR3 comprises 15 residues.

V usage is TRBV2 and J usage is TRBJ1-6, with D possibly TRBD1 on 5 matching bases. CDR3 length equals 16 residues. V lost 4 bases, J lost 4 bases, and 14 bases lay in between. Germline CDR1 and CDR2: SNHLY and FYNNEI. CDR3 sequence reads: CASSATVSLYNSPLHF. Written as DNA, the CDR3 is TGTGCCAGCAGTGCGACAGTTTCCCTATATAATTCACCCCTCCACTTT.

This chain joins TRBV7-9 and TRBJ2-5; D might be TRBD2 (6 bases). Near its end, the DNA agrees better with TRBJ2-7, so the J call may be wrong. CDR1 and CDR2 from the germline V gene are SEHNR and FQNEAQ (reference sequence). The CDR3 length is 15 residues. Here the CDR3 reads CASSPSRGLDYEQYF. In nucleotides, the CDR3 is TGTGCCAGCAGCCCCTCCCGGGGGTTAGACTACGAGCAGTACTTC.

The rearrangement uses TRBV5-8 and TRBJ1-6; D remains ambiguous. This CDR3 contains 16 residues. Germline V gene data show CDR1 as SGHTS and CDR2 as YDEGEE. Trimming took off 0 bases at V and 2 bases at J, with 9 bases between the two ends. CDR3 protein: CASSLEATAYNSPLHF. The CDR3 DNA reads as TGTGCCAGCAGCTTGGAAGCAACCGCCTATAATTCACCCCTCCACTTT.

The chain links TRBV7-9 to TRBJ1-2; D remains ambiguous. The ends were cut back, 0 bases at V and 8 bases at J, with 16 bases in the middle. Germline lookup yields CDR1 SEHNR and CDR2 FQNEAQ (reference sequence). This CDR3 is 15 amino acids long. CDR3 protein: CASSLAELAAAGYTF. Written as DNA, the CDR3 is TGTGCCAGCAGCTTAGCAGAGTTAGCAGCGGCCGGCTACACCTTC.

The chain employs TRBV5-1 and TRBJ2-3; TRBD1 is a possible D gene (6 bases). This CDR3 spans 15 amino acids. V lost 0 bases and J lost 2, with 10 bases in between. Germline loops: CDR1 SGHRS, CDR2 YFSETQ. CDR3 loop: CASSLAGTNTDTQYF. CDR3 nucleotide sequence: TGCGCCAGCAGCTTGGCCGGGACAAACACAGATACGCAGTATTTT.

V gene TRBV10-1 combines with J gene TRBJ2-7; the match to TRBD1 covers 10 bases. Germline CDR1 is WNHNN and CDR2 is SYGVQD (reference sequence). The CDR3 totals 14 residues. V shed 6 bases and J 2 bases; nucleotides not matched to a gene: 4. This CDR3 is CASRGQGNPYEQYF. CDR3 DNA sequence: TGCGCCAGCAGGGGACAGGGGAATCCCTACGAGCAGTACTTC.

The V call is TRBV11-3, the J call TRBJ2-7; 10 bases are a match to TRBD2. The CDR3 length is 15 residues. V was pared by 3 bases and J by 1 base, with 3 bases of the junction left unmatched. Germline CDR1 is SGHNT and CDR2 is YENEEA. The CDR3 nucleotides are TGTGCCAGCAGCTTCGGAGCGGGGGGGTCCTACGAGCAGTACTTC. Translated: CASSFGAGGSYEQYF.

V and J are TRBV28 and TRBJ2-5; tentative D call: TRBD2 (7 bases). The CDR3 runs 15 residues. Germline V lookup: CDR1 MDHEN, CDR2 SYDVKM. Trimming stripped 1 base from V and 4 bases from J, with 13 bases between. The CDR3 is CASSLLGGGRETQYF. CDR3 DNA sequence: TGTGCCAGCAGTTTATTAGGGGGGGGCCGAGAGACCCAGTACTTC.

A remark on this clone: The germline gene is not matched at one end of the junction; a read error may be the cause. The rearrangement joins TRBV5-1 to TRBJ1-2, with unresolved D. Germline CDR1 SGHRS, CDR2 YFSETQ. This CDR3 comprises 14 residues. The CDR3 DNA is TGCGCCAGCAGCTTGGCTGACTCTGGATATGGCTACGCCTTC. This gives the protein CASSLADSGYGYAF.

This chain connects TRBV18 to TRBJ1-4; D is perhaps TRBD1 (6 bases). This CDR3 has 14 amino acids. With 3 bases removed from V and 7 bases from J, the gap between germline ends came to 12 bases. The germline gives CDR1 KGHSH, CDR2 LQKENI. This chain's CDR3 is CASSPGSGVEKLFF. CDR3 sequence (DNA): TGTGCCAGCTCACCCGGGTCAGGGGTTGAAAAACTGTTTTTT.

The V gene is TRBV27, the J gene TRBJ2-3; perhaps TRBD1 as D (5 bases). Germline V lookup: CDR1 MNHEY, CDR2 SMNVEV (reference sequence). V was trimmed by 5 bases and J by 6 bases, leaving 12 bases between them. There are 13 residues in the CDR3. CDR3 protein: CASSVSRQDTQYF. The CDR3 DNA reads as TGTGCCAGCAGTGTCTCCCGACAGGATACGCAGTATTTT.

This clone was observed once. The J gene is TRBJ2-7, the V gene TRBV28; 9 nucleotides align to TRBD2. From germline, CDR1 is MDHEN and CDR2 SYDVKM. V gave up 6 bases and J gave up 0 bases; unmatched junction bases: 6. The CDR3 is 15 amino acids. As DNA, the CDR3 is TGTGCCAGCAGGCGAGCGGGGGGCGGCTCCTACGAGCAGTACTTC. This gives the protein CASRRAGGGSYEQYF.

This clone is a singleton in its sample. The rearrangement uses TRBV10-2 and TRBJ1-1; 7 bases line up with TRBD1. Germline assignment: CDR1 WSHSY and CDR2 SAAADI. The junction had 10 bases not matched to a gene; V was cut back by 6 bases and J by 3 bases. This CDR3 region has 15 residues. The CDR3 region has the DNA TGCGCCAGCAGCCAGGACAGGCCGGGGTACACTGAAGCTTTCTTT. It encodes CASSQDRPGYTEAFF.

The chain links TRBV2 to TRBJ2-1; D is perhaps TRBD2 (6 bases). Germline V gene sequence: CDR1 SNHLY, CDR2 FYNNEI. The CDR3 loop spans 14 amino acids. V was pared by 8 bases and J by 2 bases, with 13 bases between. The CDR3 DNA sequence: TGTGCCAGCCTCCGGGAGAACCCCTACAATGAGCAGTTCTTC. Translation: CASLRENPYNEQFF.

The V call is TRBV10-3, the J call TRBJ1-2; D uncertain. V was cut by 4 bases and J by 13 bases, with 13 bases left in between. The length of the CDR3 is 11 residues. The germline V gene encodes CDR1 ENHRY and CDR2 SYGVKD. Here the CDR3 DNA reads TGTGCCATCAGTGTTGGAAGACTGTCCACCTTC. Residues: CAISVGRLSTF.